Listed below are T cell receptor beta chains from one sample, sequenced in a study of T-cell reconstitution after alpha-beta-depleted transplantation in children. From the PCR reads, TCRdb called clonotypes with MiXCR, one entry per CDR3 protein. This table holds about 610,000 distinct CDR3 sequences, about 10% found once. Sample: PBMCs from the stem cell graft donor, taken from the stem cell graft. Receptors were obtained from a human donor who donated a stem cell graft to a child with acute myeloid leukemia. Each CDR3 is given with its conserved first and last residue. D genes are given only for firm matches. Size is stated for part of the rows, as once, few or many counts, or as a class when the clone is expanded.

J gene,V gene,D gene,clone size,CDR3 DNA,CDR3 protein
TRBJ1-1,TRBV5-1,TRBD1,.,TGCGCCAGCAGCCGAACCGGGACAGGGATGAACACTGAAGCTTTCTTT,CASSRTGTGMNTEAFF
TRBJ2-1,TRBV12-3/TRBV12-4,.,few,TGTGCCAGCAGTTCGGACAGAGATTCATACAATGAGCAGTTCTTC,CASSSDRDSYNEQFF
TRBJ2-3,TRBV20-1,.,few,TGCAGTGCTAGAGTCCCTCAGGGTTGGACAGATACGCAGTATTTT,CSARVPQGWTDTQYF
TRBJ2-7,TRBV28,.,.,TGTGCCAGCAGTTTATCCCTTTTCATGACAGGAAGCAGCTCCTACGAGCAGTACTTC,CASSLSLFMTGSSSYEQYF
TRBJ2-1,TRBV29-1,TRBD2,few,TGCAGCGGAAACAGCGCGACTAGCGGCCACAATGAGCAGTTCTTC,CSGNSATSGHNEQFF
TRBJ2-1,TRBV20-1,.,.,TGCAGTGCGAATAGGGACTCTAACAATGAGCAGTTCTTC,CSANRDSNNEQFF
TRBJ2-1,TRBV11-2,TRBD2,many,TGTGCCAGCAGCTTATTGTGGACTAGCAATGAGCAGTTCTTC,CASSLLWTSNEQFF
TRBJ1-1,TRBV29-1,.,few,TGCAGCGTCGTGACAGCTGAAGCTTTCTTT,CSVVTAEAFF
TRBJ2-1,TRBV12-3/TRBV12-4,.,few,TGTGCCAGCACCCGTGGGAGGGGGCGGTACAATGAGCAGTTCTTC,CASTRGRGRYNEQFF
TRBJ1-5,TRBV29-1,.,many,TGCAGCGTCACAGACAGTAGCCGTAATCAGCCCCAGCATTTT,CSVTDSSRNQPQHF
TRBJ1-1,TRBV10-3,.,.,TGTGCCATCAGTGAGACTGGAGGCACTGAAGCTTTCTTT,CAISETGGTEAFF
TRBJ1-4,TRBV19,TRBD1,.,TGTGCCAGTATCGCCGGACAGGGGGCATCGGATGAAAAACTGTTTTTT,CASIAGQGASDEKLFF
TRBJ2-3,TRBV7-2,.,few,TGTGCCAGCAGCGTTCAAGATACGCAGTATTTT,CASSVQDTQYF
TRBJ2-7,TRBV5-1,TRBD2,many,TGCGCCAGCAGCCCGGGACTAGCGGGCCCCACCTACGAGCAGTACTTC,CASSPGLAGPTYEQYF
TRBJ2-7,TRBV29-1,TRBD1,many,TGCAGCGTCGTGACAGGGTCCTACGAGCAGTACTTC,CSVVTGSYEQYF
TRBJ1-1,TRBV5-1,.,.,TGCGCCAGCAGCTTCCAGGGGTCGAACACTGAAGCTTTCTTT,CASSFQGSNTEAFF
TRBJ2-7,TRBV5-1,.,.,TGCGCCACCCCCGACCGGCACGAGCAGTACTTC,CATPDRHEQYF
TRBJ2-2,TRBV19,.,.,TGTGCCAGTATCGGTCTCGCCAACACCGGGGAGCTGTTTTTT,CASIGLANTGELFF
TRBJ2-1,TRBV6-5,TRBD2,.,TGTGCCAGCAGTTACGGGGGACTAGGGGTCAATGAGCAGTTCTTC,CASSYGGLGVNEQFF
TRBJ2-1,TRBV27,TRBD1,few,TGTGCCAGCAGTTTAGCATCGACAGGGCACAATGAGCAGTTCTTC,CASSLASTGHNEQFF
TRBJ2-7,TRBV20-1,.,.,TGCAGTGCTAGAGATTCGGAGGCGCCGCACTCCTACGAGCAGTACTTC,CSARDSEAPHSYEQYF
TRBJ2-2,TRBV2,.,.,TGTGCCAGCAGTGAAACCTACCGAAACACCGGGGAGCTGTTTTTT,CASSETYRNTGELFF
TRBJ2-7,TRBV3-1,.,few,TGTGCCAGCAGCCAAGGGTTCGGGGGCGGCGAGCAGTACTTC,CASSQGFGGGEQYF
TRBJ2-7,TRBV7-2,TRBD2,.,TGTGCCAGCAGCGCCAACGGGGGGGCGGGAGGGTATCAGCAGTACTTC,CASSANGGAGGYQQYF
TRBJ2-3,TRBV7-2,.,few,TGTGCCAGCAGCGATGGTCCTGCAGATACGCAGTATTTT,CASSDGPADTQYF
TRBJ1-1,TRBV28,TRBD1,many,TGTGCCAGCAGCCGTCCCGGGACAGGGATCAACACTGAAGCTTTCTTT,CASSRPGTGINTEAFF
TRBJ2-1,TRBV4-3,TRBD2,.,TGCGCCAGCAGCCAAGTTAGCGGGACGGGGAATGAGCAGTTCTTC,CASSQVSGTGNEQFF
TRBJ2-1,TRBV18,TRBD2,.,TGTGCCAGCTCACCAAGGGCTAGCGGGAGGGCAAGCTCCTACAATGAGCAGTTCTTC,CASSPRASGRASSYNEQFF
TRBJ2-3,TRBV7-2,.,few,TGTGCCAGCAGCTTAGGCCCGAAAGGTTCCTACACAGATACGCAGTATTTT,CASSLGPKGSYTDTQYF
TRBJ2-4,TRBV7-2,.,.,TGTGCCAGCAGCTTTTCGAACGGCGTACACATTCAGTACTTC,CASSFSNGVHIQYF
TRBJ1-2,TRBV24-1,TRBD1,.,TGTGCCACCAGTGACACGGGACAGCTCTATGGCTACACCTTC,CATSDTGQLYGYTF
TRBJ2-1,TRBV20-1,TRBD2,many,TGCAGTGCTAGTTCTACTAGCGGAGCTTTCGATGAGCAGTTCTTC,CSASSTSGAFDEQFF
TRBJ1-5,TRBV12-3/TRBV12-4,.,few,TGTGCCAGCAGTACCCAGGGTTTTGGTCAGCCCCAGCATTTT,CASSTQGFGQPQHF
TRBJ2-3,TRBV20-1,TRBD2,few,TGCAGTGCTATCTTAGCGGGAGGGCGCACAGATACGCAGTATTTT,CSAILAGGRTDTQYF
TRBJ1-2,TRBV2,.,.,TGTGCCAGCAGTGAAGGAGGGGGAGGCTACACCTTC,CASSEGGGGYTF
TRBJ1-2,TRBV20-1,.,many,TGCAGTGCTAGAGATCGGCAGCGTGGCTACACCTTC,CSARDRQRGYTF
TRBJ2-7,TRBV10-3,.,many,TGTGCCATCAGTGAGTCGGGGGGCCTTAGCTCCTACGAGCAGTACTTC,CAISESGGLSSYEQYF
TRBJ1-1,TRBV7-9,.,.,TGTGCCAGCATCCCCGACCTGGGAGGGACTGAAGCTTTCTTT,CASIPDLGGTEAFF
TRBJ2-3,TRBV7-2,.,.,TGTGCCAGCAGCTTATCTTCTGTTTCTAGCACAGATACGCAGTATTTT,CASSLSSVSSTDTQYF